Following are 18 T cell receptor beta chains from one sample sequenced in a study of blood T cell repertoires in COVID-19. The repertoire was sequenced with immunoSEQ multiplex PCR; TCRdb's copy has only in-frame clones and lacks some. The repertoire includes 250,000 to 350,000 clones, approximately 90% of them detected once, and 2.2% sits in the top ten. Sample: peripheral blood. The receptors derive from a woman aged 50 to 65 who had recovered from COVID-19.

This clone was seen only once. The V and J genes are TRBV5-1 and TRBJ2-1, with TRBD2 matching 11 bases. V lost 6 bases, J lost 5 bases, and 4 bases stayed unmatched. This CDR3 is 14 amino acids long. Germline CDR1 SGHRS, CDR2 YFSETQ. This CDR3 is CASKRLAGNNEQFF. In nucleotides, the CDR3 is TGCGCCAGCAAGAGACTAGCGGGGAACAATGAGCAGTTCTTC.

V is TRBV5-5 and J is TRBJ1-3; D not certain. This CDR3 comprises 14 residues. Germline V gene data show CDR1 as SGHKS and CDR2 as YYEKEE (reference sequence). With 1 base removed from V and 0 bases from J, the gap between germline ends came to 5 bases. The CDR3 coding sequence is TGTGCCAGCAGCTTGTTTAGCTCTGGAAACACCATATATTTT. Amino acids: CASSLFSSGNTIYF. Complete variable domain (other parts from reference TRBV5-5 and TRBJ1-3): DAGVTQSPTHLIKTRGQQVTLRCSPISGHKSVSWYQQVLGQGPQFIFQYYEKEERGRGNFPDRFSARQFPNYSSELNVNALLLGDSALYLCASSLFSSGNTIYFGEGSWLTVV.

The gene calls are TRBV6-5 and TRBJ1-5, with TRBD1 identical over 8 bases. The CDR3 is 13 amino acids. J was trimmed by 6 bases and V by 4 bases; bases with no gene match: 2. In germline, CDR1 is MNHEY, CDR2 SVGAGI. In nucleotides, the CDR3 is TGTGCCAGCAGTTTCACAGGGGGTCAGCCCCAGCATTTT. Translated: CASSFTGGQPQHF.

The V and J genes are TRBV7-9 and TRBJ2-6, with 8 bases matching TRBD2. This CDR3 spans 18 amino acids. Trimming took 4 bases from V and 1 from J; bases not matched to a gene: 9. CDR1 and CDR2 (germline): SEHNR, FQNEAQ (reference sequence). The CDR3 DNA follows: TGTGCCAGCAGCTCCTTAGCCGGGGGGGCTTCTGGGGCCAACGTCCTGACTTTC. Protein sequence: CASSSLAGGASGANVLTF.

The gene calls are TRBV6-5 and TRBJ1-3, with unresolved D. CDR1 and CDR2 (germline): MNHEY, SVGAGI. This CDR3 is 13 amino acids long. V shed 6 bases and J shed 0 bases, with 6 bases lying between them. The DNA of the CDR3 is TGTGCCAGCAGACAGAACTCTGGAAACACCATATATTTT. Protein sequence: CASRQNSGNTIYF.

The genes are TRBV27 and TRBJ1-4; D possibly corresponds to TRBD1 (6 bases). Germline lookup yields CDR1 MNHEY and CDR2 SMNVEV (reference sequence). The CDR3 contains 14 residues. Trimming removed 6 bases from V and 4 bases from J, with 12 bases in between. This chain's CDR3 is CASRGAGYNEKLFF. The CDR3 DNA follows: TGTGCCAGCAGGGGGGCAGGGTATAATGAAAAACTGTTTTTT. Based on the CDR3 plus reference TRBV27 and TRBJ1-4, the full variable domain is EAQVTQNPRYLITVTGKKLTVTCSQNMNHEYMSWYRQDPGLGLRQIYYSMNVEVTDKGDVPEGYKVSRKEKRNFPLILESPSPNQTSLYFCASRGAGYNEKLFFGSGTQLSVL.

This rearrangement joins TRBV18 to TRBJ1-1; 7 bases match TRBD1. Germline CDR1 reads KGHSH; CDR2 reads LQKENI. CDR3 length: 15 residues. With 2 bases clipped from V and 8 bases from J, the junction kept 11 bases outside the gene matches. The CDR3 DNA is TGTGCCAGCTCACCATTAGGGGGCACCGGGGGCGAAGCTTTCTTT. This translates into CASSPLGGTGGEAFF.

The chain combines TRBV30 with TRBJ2-7; TRBD1 agrees at 10 bases. The V gene's germline CDR1 is GTSNPN and CDR2 SVGIG (reference sequence). The trim removed 3 bases at V and 5 bases at J, leaving 7 bases unmatched. The CDR3 length is 14 residues. CDR3 residues: CAWRRDRGGHEQYF. In DNA, the CDR3 is TGTGCCTGGAGAAGGGACAGGGGAGGCCACGAGCAGTACTTC.

The table lists this clone with a count of one. The rearrangement links TRBV7-2 to TRBJ1-5, with D perhaps matching TRBD1 (5 bases). V shed 5 bases and J shed 7 bases, with 9 bases lying between them. Germline V gives CDR1 SGHTA, CDR2 FQGNSA. The CDR3 has 12 residues. The CDR3 DNA reads TGTGCCAGCAGCCGGGGGGAGCAGCCCCAGCATTTT. As protein: CASSRGEQPQHF.

V gene TRBV27 combines with J gene TRBJ1-4, with a possible D match to TRBD1 (6 bases). Germline assignment: CDR1 MNHEY and CDR2 SMNVEV (reference sequence). Trimming took off 6 bases at V and 8 bases at J, with 16 bases between the two ends. This CDR3 comprises 14 residues. CDR3 bases: TGTGCCAGCAGACTAGGGGGGGTTCAGGAAAAACTGTTTTTT. This encodes CASRLGGVQEKLFF.

The chain couples TRBV10-2 to TRBJ2-7; a weak D match, TRBD1 (5 bases). The V gene's germline CDR1 is WSHSY and CDR2 SAAADI. The CDR3 length is 12 residues. The V end was cut by 0 bases, the J end by 8 bases, with 8 bases between. The CDR3 sequence is CASSESKGKQYF. CDR3 sequence (DNA): TGCGCCAGCAGTGAGTCGAAGGGGAAGCAGTACTTC.

This clone came up a few times. V usage is TRBV6-4 and J usage is TRBJ2-1, with 9 bases aligning to TRBD2. In germline, CDR1 is MRHNA, CDR2 SNTAGT. V shed 4 bases and J 9 bases; nucleotides not matched to a gene: 13. The CDR3 extends over 16 amino acids. CDR3 sequence: CASSVNLAGGGSEQFF. The CDR3 DNA reads as TGTGCCAGCAGTGTCAACCTCGCGGGAGGGGGGAGTGAGCAGTTCTTC.

The rearrangement uses TRBV28 and TRBJ2-1, with 7 bases aligning to TRBD2. Germline assignment: CDR1 MDHEN and CDR2 SYDVKM. This CDR3 is 15 amino acids long. V lost 7 bases, J lost 4 bases, and 10 bases stayed unmatched. Written as DNA, the CDR3 is TGTGCCAGCACCTCAGGCGGGACTATATACAATGAGCAGTTCTTC. Translation: CASTSGGTIYNEQFF.

The J gene is TRBJ2-3, the V gene TRBV24-1; possibly TRBD2 for D (6 bases). The V gene lost 7 bases and the J gene lost 3 bases, with 10 bases spanning the gap. Germline assignment: CDR1 KGHDR and CDR2 SFDVKD. This CDR3 is built from 13 residues. The CDR3 spells CATRSGETDTQYF. The CDR3 DNA is TGTGCCACCAGATCGGGAGAGACAGATACGCAGTATTTT.

The chain joins TRBV28 to TRBJ2-4; TRBD2 might be the D (5 bases). The CDR3 spans 15 residues. The germline gives CDR1 MDHEN, CDR2 SYDVKM. V dropped 2 bases and J dropped 0 bases, with 8 bases sitting between them. CDR3 DNA sequence: TGTGCCAGCAGTTTACCCGGGGTAGCCAAAAACATTCAGTACTTC. This encodes CASSLPGVAKNIQYF.

The chain joins TRBV28 to TRBJ1-2; tentatively, D is TRBD1 (5 bases). The CDR3 length is 16 residues. Deletions cut 3 bases from V and 1 base from J, with 15 bases between. Germline CDR1 and CDR2: MDHEN and SYDVKM. The CDR3 protein is CASSLLRDVGNYGYTF. In DNA, the CDR3 is TGTGCCAGCAGTTTGCTCAGGGATGTGGGTAACTATGGCTACACCTTC.

The rearrangement joins TRBV5-6 to TRBJ1-2, with 9 bases aligning to TRBD1. The CDR3 has 14 residues. Germline V gene data show CDR1 as SGHDT and CDR2 as YYEEEE. V shed 4 bases, J shed 13 bases, and the junction held 14 bases outside the gene matches. The CDR3 loop reads CASSGLGPGQGSTF. CDR3 coding DNA: TGTGCCAGCAGCGGCTTAGGTCCGGGACAGGGAAGCACCTTC.

The chain employs TRBV10-3 and TRBJ2-4, with D possibly matching TRBD1 (5 bases). Germline-derived CDR1 and CDR2 are ENHRY and SYGVKD. The CDR3 is 17 residues long. Deletions cut 0 bases from V and 7 bases from J, with 19 bases between. The CDR3 bases are TGTGCCATCAGTGAGTCGCGGCTGGGGCATCCGATGAACATTCAGTACTTC. Translation gives CAISESRLGHPMNIQYF.